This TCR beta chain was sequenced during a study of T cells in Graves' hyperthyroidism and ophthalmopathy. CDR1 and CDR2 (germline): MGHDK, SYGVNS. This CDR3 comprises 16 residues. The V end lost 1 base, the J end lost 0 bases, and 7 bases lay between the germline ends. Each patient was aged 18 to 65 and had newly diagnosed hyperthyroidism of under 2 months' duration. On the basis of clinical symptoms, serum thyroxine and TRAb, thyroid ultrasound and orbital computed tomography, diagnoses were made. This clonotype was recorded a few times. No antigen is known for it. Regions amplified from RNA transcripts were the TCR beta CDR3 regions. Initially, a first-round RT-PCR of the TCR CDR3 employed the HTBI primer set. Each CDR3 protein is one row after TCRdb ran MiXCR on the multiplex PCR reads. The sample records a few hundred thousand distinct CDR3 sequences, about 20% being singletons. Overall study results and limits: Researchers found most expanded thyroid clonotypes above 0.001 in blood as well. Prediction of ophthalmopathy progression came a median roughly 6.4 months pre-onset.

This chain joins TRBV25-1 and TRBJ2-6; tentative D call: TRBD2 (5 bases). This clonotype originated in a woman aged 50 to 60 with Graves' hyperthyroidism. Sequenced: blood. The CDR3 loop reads CASSELGSSGANVLTF. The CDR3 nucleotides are TGTGCCAGCAGTGAATTAGGGAGCTCTGGGGCCAACGTCCTGACTTTC.